This T cell receptor beta chain was recorded in a study of beta chain features in type 1 diabetes. Turning to the study itself: Similarity in age, gender and cell yields was seen between patients and healthy donors. Taken together, all samples contributed approximately 110 million examined sorted cells.

CDR1 is SGHRS and CDR2 is YFSETQ in the germline V gene. V lost 2 bases and J lost 4, with 12 bases in between. This CDR3 comprises 14 residues. There are a few counts of this clone. Its antigen is not known. Sort purity for all populations was recorded as exceeding 98%. Study-wide results and limits: Junctions at VDJ sites from type 1 diabetes patients had fewer insertions and more deletions. TCRB CDR3 length was moderately but significantly reduced in all four CD4+ subsets of Type 1 diabetes patients.

Expressed TCRB transcripts got sequenced, as all isolated RNA was reverse transcribed. Libraries were prepared by immunoSEQ multiplex PCR; TCRdb keeps only in-frame clonotypes and omits some of them. Among some 150,000 clones listed, less than 15% were seen once. This chain connects TRBV5-1 to TRBJ2-5; possibly TRBD1 for D (6 bases). The sample comprised central memory CD4+ T cells from blood. The receptor was derived from a man younger than 35 with type 1 diabetes. CDR3 in amino acids: CASSFGQNGETQYF. As DNA, the CDR3 is TGCGCCAGCAGCTTCGGACAGAATGGAGAGACCCAGTACTTC.